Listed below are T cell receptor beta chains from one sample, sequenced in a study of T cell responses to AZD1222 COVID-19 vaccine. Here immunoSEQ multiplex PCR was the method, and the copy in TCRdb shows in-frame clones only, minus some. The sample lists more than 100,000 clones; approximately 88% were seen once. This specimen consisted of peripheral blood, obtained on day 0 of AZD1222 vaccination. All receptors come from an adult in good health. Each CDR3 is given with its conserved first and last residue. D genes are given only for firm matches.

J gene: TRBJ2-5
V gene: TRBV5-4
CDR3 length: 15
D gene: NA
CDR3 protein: CASSSPADSQETQYF
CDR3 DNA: TGTGCCAGCAGCTCCCCAGCGGACTCCCAAGAGACCCAGTACTTC

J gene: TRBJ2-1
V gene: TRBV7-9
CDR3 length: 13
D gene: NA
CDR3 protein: CASSPLNMNEQFF
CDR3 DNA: TGTGCCAGCAGCCCTCTTAATATGAATGAGCAGTTCTTC

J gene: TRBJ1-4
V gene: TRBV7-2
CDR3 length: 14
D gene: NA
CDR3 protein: CASSKAGGNEKLFF
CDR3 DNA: TGTGCCAGCAGTAAAGCGGGAGGGAATGAAAAACTGTTTTTT

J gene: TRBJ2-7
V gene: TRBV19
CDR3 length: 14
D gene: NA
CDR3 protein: CASSITASSYEQYF
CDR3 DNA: TGTGCCAGTAGTATAACAGCTAGCTCCTACGAGCAGTACTTC

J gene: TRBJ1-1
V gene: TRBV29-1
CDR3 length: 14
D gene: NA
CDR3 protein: CSVDLGGMNTEAFF
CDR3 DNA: TGCAGCGTTGACCTGGGAGGCATGAACACTGAAGCTTTCTTT

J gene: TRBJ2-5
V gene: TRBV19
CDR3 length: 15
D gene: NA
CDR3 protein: CASSISAGRQETQYF
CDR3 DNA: TGTGCCAGTAGTATAAGCGCAGGGCGGCAAGAGACCCAGTACTTC

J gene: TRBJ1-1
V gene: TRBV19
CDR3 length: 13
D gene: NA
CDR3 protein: CASNRGRNTEAFF
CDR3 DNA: TGTGCCAGTAACCGTGGGAGGAACACTGAAGCTTTCTTT

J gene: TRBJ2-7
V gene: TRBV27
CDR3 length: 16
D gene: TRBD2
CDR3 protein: CASSLSTSGGSYEQYF
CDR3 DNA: TGTGCCAGCAGTTTATCCACTAGCGGGGGGTCCTACGAGCAGTACTTC

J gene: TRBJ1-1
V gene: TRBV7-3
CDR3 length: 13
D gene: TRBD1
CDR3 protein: CASSRQGNTEAFF
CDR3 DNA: TGTGCCAGCAGCAGACAGGGTAACACTGAAGCTTTCTTT

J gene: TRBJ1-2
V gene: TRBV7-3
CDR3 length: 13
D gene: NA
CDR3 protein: CASSQVTGGGYTF
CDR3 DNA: TGTGCCAGCAGCCAAGTGACTGGTGGTGGCTACACCTTC

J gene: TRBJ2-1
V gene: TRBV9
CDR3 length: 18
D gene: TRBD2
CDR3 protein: CASSVEASGGDRYNEQFF
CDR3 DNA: TGTGCCAGCAGCGTAGAGGCTAGCGGGGGGGATAGGTACAATGAGCAGTTCTTC

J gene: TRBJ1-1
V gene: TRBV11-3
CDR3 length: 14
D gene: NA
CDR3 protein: CASSLGVRNTEAFF
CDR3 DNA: TGTGCCAGCAGCTTAGGGGTAAGGAACACTGAAGCTTTCTTT

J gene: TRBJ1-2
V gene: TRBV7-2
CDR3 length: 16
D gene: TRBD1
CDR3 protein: CASSLTFSGQNYGYTF
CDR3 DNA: TGTGCCAGCAGCTTAACCTTCTCGGGACAGAACTATGGCTACACCTTC

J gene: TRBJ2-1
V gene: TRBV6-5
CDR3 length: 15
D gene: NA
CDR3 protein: CASSRTVPSYNEQFF
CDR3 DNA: TGTGCCAGCAGTCGGACTGTCCCTTCCTACAATGAGCAGTTCTTC

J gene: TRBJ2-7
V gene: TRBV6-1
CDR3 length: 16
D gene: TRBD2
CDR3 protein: CASSEAHGGRADEQYF
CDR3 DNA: TGTGCCAGCAGTGAAGCGCATGGGGGGAGGGCGGACGAGCAGTACTTC